This T cell receptor beta chain was recovered during a study of T cells in tumors after PD-1 blockade. Using immunoSEQ multiplex PCR, the repertoire was profiled, and TCRdb retains in-frame clones only, with some absent. The data hold about 63,000 clones, with under 80% observed a single time. The CDR3 runs 15 residues. CDR1 and CDR2 from the germline V gene are GTSNPN and SVGIG (reference sequence). V was pared by 0 bases and J by 4 bases, with 12 bases between. The specimen was PBMCs, collected after anti-PD-1 treatment. The chain has TRBV30 and TRBJ1-4; D is possibly TRBD1 (5 bases). This TCR came from a human donor with basal cell carcinoma. The chain's CDR3 is CAWSVPGLNNEKLFF. The CDR3 DNA reads TGTGCCTGGAGTGTACCGGGACTCAATAATGAAAAACTGTTTTTT.